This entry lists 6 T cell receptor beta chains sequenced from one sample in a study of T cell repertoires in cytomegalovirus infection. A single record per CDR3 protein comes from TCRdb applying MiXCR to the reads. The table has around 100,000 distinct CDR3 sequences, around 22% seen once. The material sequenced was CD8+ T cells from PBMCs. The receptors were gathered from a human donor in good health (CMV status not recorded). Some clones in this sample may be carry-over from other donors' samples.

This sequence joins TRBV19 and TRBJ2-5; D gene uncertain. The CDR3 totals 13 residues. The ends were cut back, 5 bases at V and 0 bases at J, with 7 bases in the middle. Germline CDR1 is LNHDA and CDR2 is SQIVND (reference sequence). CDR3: CASSSRNQETQYF. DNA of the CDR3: TGTGCCAGTAGTTCCCGGAACCAAGAGACCCAGTACTTC.

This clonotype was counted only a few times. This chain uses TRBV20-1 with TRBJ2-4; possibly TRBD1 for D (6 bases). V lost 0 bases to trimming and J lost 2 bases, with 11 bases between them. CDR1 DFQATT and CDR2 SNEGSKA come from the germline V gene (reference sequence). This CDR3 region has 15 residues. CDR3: CSARDLGQPKNIQYF. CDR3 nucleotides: TGCAGTGCTAGAGACCTAGGACAGCCCAAAAACATTCAGTACTTC.

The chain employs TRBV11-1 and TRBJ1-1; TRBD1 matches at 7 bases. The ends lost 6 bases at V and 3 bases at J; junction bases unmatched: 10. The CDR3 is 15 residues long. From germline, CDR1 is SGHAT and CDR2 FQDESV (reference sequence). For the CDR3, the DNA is TGTGCCAGCAGTCTGGGAACAGGGGAGGACACTGAAGCTTTCTTT. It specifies CASSLGTGEDTEAFF.

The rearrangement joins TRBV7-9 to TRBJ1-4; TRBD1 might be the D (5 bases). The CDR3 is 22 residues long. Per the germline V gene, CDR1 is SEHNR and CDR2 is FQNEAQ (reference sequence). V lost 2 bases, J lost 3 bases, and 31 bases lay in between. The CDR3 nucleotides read TGTGCCAGCAGCTTAACTCAGGGCGGGACTCATACGAGCAGGGCAGCTAATGAAAAACTGTTTTTT. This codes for CASSLTQGGTHTSRAANEKLFF.

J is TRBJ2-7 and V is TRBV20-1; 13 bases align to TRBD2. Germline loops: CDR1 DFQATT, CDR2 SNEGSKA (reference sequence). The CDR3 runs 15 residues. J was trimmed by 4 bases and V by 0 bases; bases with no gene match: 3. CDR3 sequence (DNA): TGCAGTGCTAGAGATGGACTAGCGGGAGCGTACGAGCAGTACTTC. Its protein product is CSARDGLAGAYEQYF.

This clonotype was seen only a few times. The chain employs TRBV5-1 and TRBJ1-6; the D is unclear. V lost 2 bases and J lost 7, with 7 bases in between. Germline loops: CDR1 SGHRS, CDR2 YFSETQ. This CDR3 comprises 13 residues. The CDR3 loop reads CASSFGPNSPLHF. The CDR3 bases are TGCGCCAGCAGCTTTGGCCCGAATTCACCCCTCCACTTT. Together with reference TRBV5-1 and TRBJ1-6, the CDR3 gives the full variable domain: KAGVTQTPRYLIKTRGQQVTLSCSPISGHRSVSWYQQTPGQGLQFLFEYFSETQRNKGNFPGRFSGRQFSNSRSEMNVSTLELGDSALYLCASSFGPNSPLHFGNGTRLTVT.